A single sample is the source of the 28 T cell receptor beta chains below, sequenced in a study of CD8+ T cells in alopecia areata. Peripheral blood, together with lesional scalp punch biopsies, was collected from alopecia areata patients. RNA, once extracted, was reverse transcribed into cDNA for use as the sequencing template. Produced via immunoSEQ multiplex PCR; TCRdb's table is partial and in-frame only. The sample carries 9,500 to 15,000 clones, approximately 52% recorded once. Sequenced: skin. These receptors originate from a human donor with alopecia areata.

V is TRBV4-1 and J is TRBJ2-2, with D perhaps given as TRBD1 or TRBD2 (6 bases each). This CDR3 spans 16 amino acids. V lost 3 bases and J lost 1, with 12 bases in between. Germline assignment: CDR1 MGHRA and CDR2 YSYEKL. DNA for the CDR3: TGCGCCAGCAGCCAGTTTGGGGGGCTGAACACCGGGGAGCTGTTTTTT. Translation: CASSQFGGLNTGELFF.

The chain uses TRBV11-2 and TRBJ2-5; unclear D gene. Trimming shortened V by 0 bases and J by 9 bases, and 5 bases separated the two germline ends. Germline V lookup: CDR1 SGHAT, CDR2 FQNNGV. The CDR3 consists of 11 residues. CDR3 coding DNA: TGTGCCAGCAGCTTAGAAGGATCCCAGTACTTC. It specifies CASSLEGSQYF. The complete variable domain, with remaining parts taken from reference TRBV11-2 and TRBJ2-5, reads EAGVAQSPRYKIIEKRQSVAFWCNPISGHATLYWYQQILGQGPKLLIQFQNNGVVDDSQLPKDRFSAERLKGVDSTLKIQPAKLEDSAVYLCASSLEGSQYFGPGTRLLVL.

V and J are TRBV7-4 and TRBJ2-7, with 8 positions matching TRBD1. V lost 6 bases, J lost 4 bases, and 11 bases stayed unmatched. The CDR3 totals 15 residues. Germline loops: CDR1 SGHVT, CDR2 SQSDAQ. CDR3 sequence (DNA): TGTGCCAGCAGTAACGACCGGGACAGGAATTACGAGCAGTACTTC. It is translated as CASSNDRDRNYEQYF.

The V call is TRBV11-2, the J call TRBJ2-7; 7 bases match TRBD1. Germline loops: CDR1 SGHAT, CDR2 FQNNGV. Germline trimming cut 1 base from V and 0 bases from J; bases unmatched to any gene: 6. The CDR3 sequence is 16 residues long. CDR3 coding DNA: TGTGCCAGCAGCTTAGCGGGCAGGGGGTTCTCCTACGAGCAGTACTTC. This encodes CASSLAGRGFSYEQYF.

The chain links TRBV29-1 to TRBJ2-7; TRBD2 matches at 9 bases. CDR3 size: 13 residues. V was clipped by 3 bases and J by 6 bases; unmatched bases: 6. Germline V gene sequence: CDR1 SQVTM, CDR2 ANQGSEA. Here the CDR3 reads CSVDIAGVGEQYF. The CDR3 nucleotides read TGCAGCGTTGACATAGCGGGAGTTGGCGAGCAGTACTTC.

This clone was counted a few times. The chain couples TRBV21-1 to TRBJ1-6. TRBV21-1 is termed a pseudogene. This CDR3 has 16 residues. The CDR3 here is CASSKSQGGYNSPLHF. The DNA for the CDR3 is TGTGCCAGCAGCAAAAGTCAGGGGGGGTATAATTCACCCCTCCACTTT.

Concerning this clone: One end of the junction does not line up with germline, which may come from a read error. At the DNA level, this CDR3 is encoded by other sequences in the same sample as well. The V and J genes are TRBV19 and TRBJ2-5, with D possibly TRBD1 on 5 matching bases. Germline V gene lookup returns CDR1 LNHDA and CDR2 SQIVND (reference sequence). CDR3 length equals 13 residues. CDR3: CASSDQGEETQYF. CDR3 nucleotide sequence: TGCGCCAGTAGTGACCAAGGGGAAGAGACCCAGTACTTC.

The rearrangement links TRBV4-1 to TRBJ2-5, with D possibly matching TRBD2 (5 bases). Germline V gene data show CDR1 as MGHRA and CDR2 as YSYEKL. This CDR3 contains 20 residues. V lost 4 bases and J 1 base, leaving 28 bases between the germline ends. The CDR3 coding sequence is TGCGCCAGCAGCCCCACAGCGCTTCGCGCTCCGGACGGACTCCAAGAGACCCAGTACTTC. Translated, it gives CASSPTALRAPDGLQETQYF.

On this clone: At one end, the junction sequence differs from germline, possibly due to a read error. The chain combines TRBV5-4 with TRBJ2-1; TRBD2 agrees at 8 bases. The CDR3 totals 14 residues. CDR1 and CDR2 (germline): SGHNT, YYREEE (reference sequence). The CDR3 sequence: CASRLGGGRREQFF. CDR3 DNA: TGTGCCAGCAGGTTGGGAGGCGGGAGGCGTGAGCAGTTCTTC.

The CDR3 coding sequence is TGCGCCAGCAGTCAAGGTGGCAGGGCGGGAGTGGACACCGGGGAGCTGTTTTTT. Residues: CASSQGGRAGVDTGELFF. J is TRBJ2-2 and V is TRBV23-1; 7 bases are a match to TRBD2. TRBV23-1 is sorted into the ORF group, with uncertain function. The CDR3 has 18 residues. V gave up 2 bases and J gave up 3 bases; unmatched junction bases: 12.

The J gene is TRBJ2-1, the V gene TRBV5-1; D may be TRBD1 (8 bases). V was pared by 4 bases and J by 5 bases, with 19 bases between. The germline CDR1 and CDR2 sequences are SGHRS and YFSETQ. The CDR3 length is 16 residues. CDR3 coding DNA: TGCGCCAGCAGCACCTACAGGGGGGGAGCGAACAATGAGCAGTTCTTC. Its translation is CASSTYRGGANNEQFF.

The V and J genes are TRBV5-4 and TRBJ2-7, with 9 bases identical to TRBD2. The ends lost 2 bases at V and 0 bases at J; junction bases unmatched: 3. Germline V gene data show CDR1 as SGHNT and CDR2 as YYREEE (reference sequence). The CDR3 totals 15 residues. CDR3 loop: CASSFSGGYSYEQYF. The CDR3 bases are TGTGCCAGCAGCTTTAGCGGGGGTTACTCCTACGAGCAGTACTTC.

V usage is TRBV4-2 and J usage is TRBJ2-5, with 8 bases aligning to TRBD1. Gene TRBJ2-7 matches the end of the DNA better, so the J call may be wrong. Germline V gives CDR1 LGHNA, CDR2 YNFKEQ. The CDR3 sequence is 16 residues long. The CDR3 loop is CASSQHQGAHRYEQYF. CDR3 sequence (DNA): TGTGCCAGCAGCCAACATCAGGGGGCGCATCGATACGAGCAGTACTTC.

The chain is built from TRBV5-1 and TRBJ2-7; D is unclear. The CDR3 has 13 residues. V lost 0 bases and J 3 bases, leaving 7 bases between the germline ends. Germline CDR1 SGHRS, CDR2 YFSETQ. The CDR3 sequence is CASSLVGFYEQYF. CDR3 DNA sequence: TGCGCCAGCAGCTTGGTTGGGTTCTACGAGCAGTACTTC.

The genes are TRBV18 and TRBJ2-1, with 14 bases identical to TRBD2. V was clipped by 0 bases and J by 4 bases; unmatched bases: 5. The CDR3 spans 18 residues. Germline V gives CDR1 KGHSH, CDR2 LQKENI. The CDR3 region is CASSPPDRLAGGYNEQFF. CDR3 coding DNA: TGTGCCAGCTCACCACCGGATAGACTAGCGGGGGGGTACAATGAGCAGTTCTTC.

The CDR3 region has the DNA TGTGCCAGCAGCCTTTTAGCGGGAGCGGCCTACGAGCAGTACTTC. This encodes CASSLLAGAAYEQYF. This rearrangement joins TRBV7-9 to TRBJ2-7; TRBD2 aligns across 9 bases. In germline, CDR1 is SEHNR, CDR2 FQNEAQ (reference sequence). CDR3 size: 15 residues. After removal of 5 bases from V and 2 bases from J, the junction contained 7 bases not matched to a gene. The full variable domain, in which reference TRBV7-9 and TRBJ2-7 provide the parts outside the CDR3, is DTGVSQNPRHKITKRGQNVTFRCDPISEHNRLYWYRQTLGQGPEFLTYFQNEAQLEKSRLLSDRFSAERPKGSFSTLEIQRTEQGDSAMYLCASSLLAGAAYEQYFGPGTRLTVT.

The chain links TRBV9 to TRBJ2-3; D could derive from TRBD1 or TRBD2 (5 bases each). CDR1 SGDLS and CDR2 YYNGEE come from the germline V gene. This CDR3 has 13 amino acids. V was shortened by 5 bases and J by 2 bases, with 9 bases between the two germline ends. Written as DNA, the CDR3 is TGTGCCAGCAGGGGGGTCGCCACAGATACGCAGTATTTT. Translated, it gives CASRGVATDTQYF.

A few counts support this clone. The genes are TRBV7-3 and TRBJ2-5, with TRBD1 identical over 9 bases. With V trimmed by 2 bases and J by 4 bases, 8 bases remained unmatched. This CDR3 spans 16 amino acids. In germline, CDR1 is SGHTA, CDR2 FQGTGA. CDR3 sequence: CASSLPRQGEGETQYF. CDR3 coding DNA: TGTGCCAGCAGCTTACCCCGACAGGGGGAGGGAGAGACCCAGTACTTC.

This chain connects TRBV5-4 to TRBJ2-2; no clear D. V lost 3 bases and J 3 bases, leaving 15 bases between the germline ends. Germline V gene sequence: CDR1 SGHNT, CDR2 YYREEE (reference sequence). CDR3 length equals 16 residues. In DNA, the CDR3 is TGTGCCAGCAGCTCGTTAGCTAGTTTTGACACCGGGGAGCTGTTTTTT. Protein: CASSSLASFDTGELFF.

The chain couples TRBV6-1 to TRBJ2-6; 8 bases align to TRBD2. The CDR3 sequence is 15 residues long. CDR1 MNHNS and CDR2 SASEGT come from the germline V gene. The ends lost 6 bases at V and 0 bases at J; junction bases unmatched: 1. This chain's CDR3 is CASRAGGSGANVLTF. CDR3 sequence (DNA): TGTGCCAGCAGGGCGGGGGGCTCTGGGGCCAACGTCCTGACTTTC.

The rearrangement joins TRBV6-1 to TRBJ2-5, with 7 bases lining up with TRBD1. The CDR3 totals 13 residues. V lost 6 bases to trimming and J lost 1 base; unmatched junction nucleotides: 2. Germline lookup yields CDR1 MNHNS and CDR2 SASEGT. The CDR3 DNA is TGTGCCAGCAGGGGGGACAGCCAAGAGACCCAGTACTTC. The encoded protein is CASRGDSQETQYF.

CDR3 nucleotides: TGTGCTAGTGGTTTGGGGACAGAACGGGAGACCCAGTACTTC. It specifies CASGLGTERETQYF. This sequence joins TRBV12-5 and TRBJ2-5, with D perhaps TRBD1 (6 bases). Germline V lookup: CDR1 LGHNT, CDR2 FRNRAP. The V end was cut by 1 base, the J end by 5 bases, with 11 bases between. The CDR3 covers 14 residues. Drawing the rest from reference TRBV12-5 and TRBJ2-5, the complete variable domain is DARVTQTPRHKVTEMGQEVTMRCQPILGHNTVFWYRQTMMQGLELLAYFRNRAPLDDSGMPKDRFSAEMPDATLATLKIQPSEPRDSAVYFCASGLGTERETQYFGPGTRLLVL.

This clone was seen more than once but under ten times. This rearrangement joins TRBV5-1 to TRBJ2-3, with TRBD1 identical over 10 bases. The J segment lost 3 bases and the V segment lost 2 bases, leaving 3 bases of the junction unmatched. Germline CDR1 and CDR2: SGHRS and YFSETQ. The CDR3 has 15 amino acids. The CDR3 loop is CASSFDRGQTDTQYF. CDR3 coding DNA: TGCGCCAGCAGCTTTGACAGGGGGCAGACAGATACGCAGTATTTT.

The chain couples TRBV5-6 to TRBJ2-7, with 9 bases aligning to TRBD2. Germline V gene data show CDR1 as SGHDT and CDR2 as YYEEEE. V dropped 5 bases and J dropped 7; count of bases not matched to a gene: 13. The CDR3 is 15 residues long. The CDR3 is CASSSSGMGLLEQYF. CDR3 nucleotides: TGTGCCAGCAGTTCTAGCGGGATGGGCTTGTTAGAGCAGTACTTC.

On this clone: The same CDR3 arises from other DNA sequences in this sample as well. The J gene is TRBJ1-4, the V gene TRBV4-2; tentatively, D is TRBD1 (6 bases). This CDR3 has 16 residues. Germline V gene lookup returns CDR1 LGHNA and CDR2 YNFKEQ. V dropped 0 bases and J dropped 4 bases, with 12 bases sitting between them. The CDR3 coding sequence is TGTGCCAGCAGCCAAGATCGGGGGGGCGGTAATGAAAAACTGTTTTTT. Translated, it gives CASSQDRGGGNEKLFF.

This clone has a handful of counts. One end of the junction is discordant with germline, which a read error may explain. V usage is TRBV6-5 and J usage is TRBJ2-3; no firm D call. CDR1 and CDR2 (germline): MNHEY, SVGAGI. The CDR3 is made up of 12 amino acids. The CDR3 spells CAISDSQDTQYF. The CDR3 coding sequence is TGTGCCATCAGTGATTCGCAAGATACGCAGTATTTT.

This sequence joins TRBV7-8 and TRBJ2-1; TRBD2 agrees at 13 bases. After removal of 5 bases from V and 2 bases from J, the junction contained 18 bases not matched to a gene. The germline CDR1 and CDR2 sequences are SGHVS and FQNEAQ. CDR3 length: 21 amino acids. The CDR3 region has the DNA TGTGCCAGCAGCACCGGACAGGGGAGGACTAGCGGGAGATGGGCCTACAATGAGCAGTTCTTC. It yields the protein CASSTGQGRTSGRWAYNEQFF.

The J gene is TRBJ2-5, the V gene TRBV28; 11 positions match TRBD2. CDR1 and CDR2 from the germline V gene are MDHEN and SYDVKM. The CDR3 has 14 amino acids. J was trimmed by 5 bases and V by 4 bases; bases with no gene match: 3. The CDR3 DNA is TGTGCCAGCAGTTCACTAGCGGGGGTCGAGACCCAGTACTTC. It specifies CASSSLAGVETQYF.